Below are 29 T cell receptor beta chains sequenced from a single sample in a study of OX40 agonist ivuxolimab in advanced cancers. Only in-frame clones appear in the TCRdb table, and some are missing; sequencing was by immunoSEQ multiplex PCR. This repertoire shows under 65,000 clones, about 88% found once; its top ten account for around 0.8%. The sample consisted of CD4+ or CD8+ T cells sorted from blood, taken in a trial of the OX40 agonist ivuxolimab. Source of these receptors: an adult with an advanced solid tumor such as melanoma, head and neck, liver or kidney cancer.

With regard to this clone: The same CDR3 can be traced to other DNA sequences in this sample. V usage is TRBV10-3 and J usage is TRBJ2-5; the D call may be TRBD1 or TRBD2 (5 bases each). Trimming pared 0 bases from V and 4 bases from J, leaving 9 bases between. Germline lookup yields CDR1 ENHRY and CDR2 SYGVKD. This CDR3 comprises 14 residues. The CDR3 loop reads CAISESGGLETQYF. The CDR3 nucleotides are TGTGCCATCAGTGAGTCTGGGGGATTAGAGACCCAGTACTTC.

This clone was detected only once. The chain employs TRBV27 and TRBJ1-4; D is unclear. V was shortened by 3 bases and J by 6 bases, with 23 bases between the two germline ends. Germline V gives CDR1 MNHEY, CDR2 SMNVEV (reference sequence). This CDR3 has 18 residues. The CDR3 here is CASSLVRVGGRSDEKLFF. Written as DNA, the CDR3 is TGTGCCAGCAGTTTGGTGCGGGTTGGAGGGCGTTCGGATGAAAAACTGTTTTTT. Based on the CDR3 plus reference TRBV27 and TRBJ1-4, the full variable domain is EAQVTQNPRYLITVTGKKLTVTCSQNMNHEYMSWYRQDPGLGLRQIYYSMNVEVTDKGDVPEGYKVSRKEKRNFPLILESPSPNQTSLYFCASSLVRVGGRSDEKLFFGSGTQLSVL.

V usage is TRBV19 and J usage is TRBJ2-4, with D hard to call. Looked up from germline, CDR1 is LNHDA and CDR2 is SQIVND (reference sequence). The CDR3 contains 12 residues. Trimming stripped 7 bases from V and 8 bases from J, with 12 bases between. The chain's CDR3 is CASTSILDIQYF. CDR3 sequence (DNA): TGTGCCAGTACCAGTATTTTGGACATTCAGTACTTC.

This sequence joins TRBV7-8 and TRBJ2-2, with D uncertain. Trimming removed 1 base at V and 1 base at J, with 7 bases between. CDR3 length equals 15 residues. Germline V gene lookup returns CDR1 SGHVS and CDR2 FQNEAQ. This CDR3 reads CASSLVGRNTGELFF. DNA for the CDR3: TGTGCCAGCAGCTTAGTCGGCAGGAACACCGGGGAGCTGTTTTTT.

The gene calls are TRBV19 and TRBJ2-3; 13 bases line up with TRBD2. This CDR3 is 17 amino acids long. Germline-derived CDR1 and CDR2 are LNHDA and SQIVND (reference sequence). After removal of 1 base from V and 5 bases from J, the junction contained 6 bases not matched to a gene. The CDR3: CASSIAGLAGAGDTQYF. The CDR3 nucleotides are TGTGCCAGTAGTATAGCTGGACTAGCGGGAGCGGGAGATACGCAGTATTTT.

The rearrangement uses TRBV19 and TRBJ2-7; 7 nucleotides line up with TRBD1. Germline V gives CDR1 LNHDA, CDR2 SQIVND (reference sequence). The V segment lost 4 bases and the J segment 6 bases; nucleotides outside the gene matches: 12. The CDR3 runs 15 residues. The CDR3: CASSTEDRRPAEQYF. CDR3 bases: TGTGCCAGTAGTACTGAGGACAGGCGACCCGCCGAGCAGTACTTC.

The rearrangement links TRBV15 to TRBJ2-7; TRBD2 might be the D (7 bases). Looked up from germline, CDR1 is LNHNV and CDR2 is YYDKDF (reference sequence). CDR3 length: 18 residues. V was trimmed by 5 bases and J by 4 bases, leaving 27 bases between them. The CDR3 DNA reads TGTGCCACCAGCCCACGACCGGGGGGCCAGCCGACGGGGTACGAGCAGTACTTC. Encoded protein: CATSPRPGGQPTGYEQYF.

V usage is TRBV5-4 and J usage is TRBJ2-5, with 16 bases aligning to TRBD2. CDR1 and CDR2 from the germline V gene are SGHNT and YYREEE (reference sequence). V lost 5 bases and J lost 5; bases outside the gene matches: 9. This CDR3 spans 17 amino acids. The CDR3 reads CASSSGTSGRAGETQYF. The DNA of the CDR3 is TGTGCCAGCAGTTCGGGGACTAGCGGGAGGGCGGGGGAGACCCAGTACTTC.

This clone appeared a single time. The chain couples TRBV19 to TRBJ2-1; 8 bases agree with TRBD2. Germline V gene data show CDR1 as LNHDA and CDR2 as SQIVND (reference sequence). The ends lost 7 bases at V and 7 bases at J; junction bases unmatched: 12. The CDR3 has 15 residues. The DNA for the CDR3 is TGTGCCAGTAAGGTGCGGGGGGCTTTGATGAATGAGCAGTTCTTC. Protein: CASKVRGALMNEQFF. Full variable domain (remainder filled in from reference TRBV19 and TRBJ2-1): DGGITQSPKYLFRKEGQNVTLSCEQNLNHDAMYWYRQDPGQGLRLIYYSQIVNDFQKGDIAEGYSVSREKKESFPLTVTSAQKNPTAFYLCASKVRGALMNEQFFGPGTRLTVL.

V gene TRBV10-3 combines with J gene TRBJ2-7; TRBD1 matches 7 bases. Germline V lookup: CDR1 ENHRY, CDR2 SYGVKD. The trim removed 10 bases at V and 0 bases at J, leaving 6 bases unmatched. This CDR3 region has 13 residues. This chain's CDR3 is CATRDSDSYEQYF. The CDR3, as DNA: TGTGCCACTAGGGACAGCGACTCCTACGAGCAGTACTTC.

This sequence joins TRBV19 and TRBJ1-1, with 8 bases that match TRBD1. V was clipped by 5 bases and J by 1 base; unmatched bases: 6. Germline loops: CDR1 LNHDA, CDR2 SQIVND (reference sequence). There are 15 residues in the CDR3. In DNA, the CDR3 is TGTGCCAGTAGTTCTCCAGGGGGCGCGAACACTGAAGCTTTCTTT. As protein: CASSSPGGANTEAFF.

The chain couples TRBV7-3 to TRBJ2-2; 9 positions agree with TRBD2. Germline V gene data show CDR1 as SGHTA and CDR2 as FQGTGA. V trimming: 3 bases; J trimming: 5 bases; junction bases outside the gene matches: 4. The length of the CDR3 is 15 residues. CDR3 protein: CASSFGGRGTGELFF. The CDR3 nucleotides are TGTGCCAGCAGCTTTGGCGGGAGGGGTACCGGGGAGCTGTTTTTT.

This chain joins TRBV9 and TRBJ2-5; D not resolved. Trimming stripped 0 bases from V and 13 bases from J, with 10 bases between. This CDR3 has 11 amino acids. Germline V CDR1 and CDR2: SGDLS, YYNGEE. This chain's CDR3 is CASSVGRALYF. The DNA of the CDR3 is TGTGCCAGCAGCGTAGGGAGAGCGCTGTACTTC.

This chain's CDR3 is CASSLPQGGQETQYF. The CDR3 coding sequence is TGTGCCAGCAGCTTACCACAGGGGGGCCAAGAGACCCAGTACTTC. The chain has TRBV5-4 and TRBJ2-5; 8 nucleotides match TRBD1. V was pared by 2 bases and J by 1 base, with 4 bases of the junction left unmatched. The CDR3 runs to 15 residues. Germline V gene lookup returns CDR1 SGHNT and CDR2 YYREEE (reference sequence).

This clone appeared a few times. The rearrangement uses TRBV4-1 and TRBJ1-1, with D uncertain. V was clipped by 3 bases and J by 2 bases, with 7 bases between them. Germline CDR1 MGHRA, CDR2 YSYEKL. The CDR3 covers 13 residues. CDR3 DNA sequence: TGCGCCAGCAGCCATAATGCTAACACTGAAGCTTTCTTT. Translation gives CASSHNANTEAFF.

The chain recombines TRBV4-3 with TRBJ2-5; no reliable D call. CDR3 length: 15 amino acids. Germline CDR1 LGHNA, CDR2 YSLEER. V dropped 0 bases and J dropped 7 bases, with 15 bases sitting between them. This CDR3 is CASSQDNQPARTQYF. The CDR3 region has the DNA TGCGCCAGCAGCCAAGATAATCAGCCGGCGCGGACCCAGTACTTC.

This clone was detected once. The chain's CDR3 is CASSPTFGGAKDTQYF. CDR3 DNA: TGTGCCAGCAGCCCTACGTTCGGAGGGGCCAAGGATACGCAGTATTTT. The chain employs TRBV7-2 and TRBJ2-3; D is possibly TRBD2 (6 bases). Germline V gene lookup returns CDR1 SGHTA and CDR2 FQGNSA. The germline V and J ends were trimmed by 5 bases and 6 bases, with 21 bases remaining between them. The CDR3 has 16 amino acids.

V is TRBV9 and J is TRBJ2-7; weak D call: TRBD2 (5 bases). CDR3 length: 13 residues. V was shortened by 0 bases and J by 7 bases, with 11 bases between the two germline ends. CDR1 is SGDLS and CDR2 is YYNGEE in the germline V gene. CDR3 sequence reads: CASSVGLTREQYF. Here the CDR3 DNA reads TGTGCCAGCAGCGTAGGACTAACTCGAGAGCAGTACTTC.

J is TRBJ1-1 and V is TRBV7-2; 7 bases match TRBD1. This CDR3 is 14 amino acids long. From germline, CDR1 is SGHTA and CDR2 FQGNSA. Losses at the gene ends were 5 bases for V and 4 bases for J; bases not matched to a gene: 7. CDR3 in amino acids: CASSNRQGGTEAFF. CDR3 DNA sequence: TGTGCCAGCAGCAACCGACAGGGCGGCACTGAAGCTTTCTTT.

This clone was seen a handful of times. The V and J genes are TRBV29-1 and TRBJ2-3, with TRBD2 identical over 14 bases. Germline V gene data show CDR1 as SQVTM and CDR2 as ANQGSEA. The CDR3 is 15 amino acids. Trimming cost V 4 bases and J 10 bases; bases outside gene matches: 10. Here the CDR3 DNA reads TGCAGCGTTGGAGGGACTAGCGGGAGAGGCAGGGCGCAGTATTTT. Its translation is CSVGGTSGRGRAQYF.

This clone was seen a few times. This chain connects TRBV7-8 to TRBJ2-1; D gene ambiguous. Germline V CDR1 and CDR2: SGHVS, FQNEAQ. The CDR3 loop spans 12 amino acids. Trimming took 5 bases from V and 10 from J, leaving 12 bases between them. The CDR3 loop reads CASSPRPREQFF. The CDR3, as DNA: TGTGCCAGCAGCCCCCGGCCCCGGGAGCAGTTCTTC.

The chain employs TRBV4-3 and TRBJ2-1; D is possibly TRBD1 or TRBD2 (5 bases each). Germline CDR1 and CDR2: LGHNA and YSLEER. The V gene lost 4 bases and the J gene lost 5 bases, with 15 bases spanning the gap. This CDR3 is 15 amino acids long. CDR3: CASSLLGTKNNEQFF. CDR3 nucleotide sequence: TGCGCCAGCAGCCTGTTGGGGACGAAGAACAATGAGCAGTTCTTC.

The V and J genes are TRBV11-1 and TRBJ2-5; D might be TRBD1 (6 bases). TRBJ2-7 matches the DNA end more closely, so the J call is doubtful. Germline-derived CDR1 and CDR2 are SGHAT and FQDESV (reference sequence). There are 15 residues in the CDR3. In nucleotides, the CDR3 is TGTGCCAGCAGCTTATCCGGGACAACATCCTACGAGCAGTACTTC. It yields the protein CASSLSGTTSYEQYF.

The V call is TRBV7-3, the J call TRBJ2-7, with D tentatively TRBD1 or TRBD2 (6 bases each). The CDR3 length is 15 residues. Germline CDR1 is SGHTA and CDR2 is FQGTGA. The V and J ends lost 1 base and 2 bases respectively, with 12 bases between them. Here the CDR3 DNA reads TGTGCCAGCAGCTTAATGGGGGGACAAGCCTACGAGCAGTACTTC. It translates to CASSLMGGQAYEQYF.

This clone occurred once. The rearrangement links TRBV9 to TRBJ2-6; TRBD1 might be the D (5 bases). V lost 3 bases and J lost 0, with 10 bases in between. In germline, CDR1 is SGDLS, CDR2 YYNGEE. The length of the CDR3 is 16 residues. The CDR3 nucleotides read TGTGCCAGCAGCGGGACGACAGTCTCTGGGGCCAACGTCCTGACTTTC. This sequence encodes CASSGTTVSGANVLTF. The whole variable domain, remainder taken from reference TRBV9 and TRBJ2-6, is DSGVTQTPKHLITATGQRVTLRCSPRSGDLSVYWYQQSLDQGLQFLIQYYNGEERAKGNILERFSAQQFPDLHSELNLSSLELGDSALYFCASSGTTVSGANVLTFGAGSRLTVL.

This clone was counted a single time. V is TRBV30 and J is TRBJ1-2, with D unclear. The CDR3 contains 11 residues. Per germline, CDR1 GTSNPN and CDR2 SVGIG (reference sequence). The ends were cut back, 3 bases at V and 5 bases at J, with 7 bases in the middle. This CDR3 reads CAWSGVYGYTF. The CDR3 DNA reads TGTGCCTGGAGCGGAGTTTATGGCTACACCTTC.

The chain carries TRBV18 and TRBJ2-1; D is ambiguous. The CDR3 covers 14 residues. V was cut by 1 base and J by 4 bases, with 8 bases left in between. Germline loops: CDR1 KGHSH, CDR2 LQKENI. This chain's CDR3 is CASSPLPFYNEQFF. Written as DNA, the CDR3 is TGTGCCAGCTCACCACTTCCTTTTTACAATGAGCAGTTCTTC.

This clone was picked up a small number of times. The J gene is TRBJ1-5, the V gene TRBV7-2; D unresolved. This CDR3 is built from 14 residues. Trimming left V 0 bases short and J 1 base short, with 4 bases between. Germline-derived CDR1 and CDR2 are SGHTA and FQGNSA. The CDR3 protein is CASSLAVSNQPQHF. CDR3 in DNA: TGTGCCAGCAGCTTAGCGGTCAGCAATCAGCCCCAGCATTTT.

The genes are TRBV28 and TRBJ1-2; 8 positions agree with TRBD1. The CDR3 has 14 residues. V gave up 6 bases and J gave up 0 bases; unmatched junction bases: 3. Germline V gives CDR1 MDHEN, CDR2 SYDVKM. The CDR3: CASRGQGTNYGYTF. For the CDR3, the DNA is TGTGCCAGCAGAGGACAGGGAACTAACTATGGCTACACCTTC.